These 12 T cell receptor beta chains were sequenced from one sample in a study of cytomegalovirus exposure and HLA in healthy donors. Sequenced by immunoSEQ multiplex PCR; TCRdb stores in-frame clones only, minus some. The data show around 200,000 clones, 80% to 90% seen once. Material: PBMCs. These receptors all come from a woman aged 18 to 35 in good health and CMV-seronegative.

This chain connects TRBV27 to TRBJ2-1, with D possibly matching TRBD1 (6 bases). CDR3 length equals 14 residues. Germline CDR1 MNHEY, CDR2 SMNVEV (reference sequence). Trimming removed 5 bases at V and 2 bases at J, with 10 bases between. The CDR3 protein is CASSLRTAYNEQFF. CDR3 bases: TGTGCCAGCAGTCTTCGGACAGCCTACAATGAGCAGTTCTTC.

V and J are TRBV5-1 and TRBJ2-5, with TRBD2 matching over 8 bases. Germline V lookup: CDR1 SGHRS, CDR2 YFSETQ. Trimming removed 0 bases from V and 1 base from J; junction bases left unmatched: 8. This CDR3 has 17 amino acids. The CDR3 region has the DNA TGCGCCAGCAGCTTGGTGGTACGGGGGGGAGGCCAAGAGACCCAGTACTTC. Protein product: CASSLVVRGGGQETQYF.

V gene TRBV2 combines with J gene TRBJ1-2, with D hard to call. The CDR3 consists of 13 residues. The V gene lost 5 bases and the J gene lost 2 bases, with 9 bases spanning the gap. Per the germline V gene, CDR1 is SNHLY and CDR2 is FYNNEI. This chain's CDR3 is CASSRRGNYGYTF. CDR3 in DNA: TGTGCCAGCAGTAGGAGAGGGAACTATGGCTACACCTTC.

This chain uses TRBV4-3 with TRBJ2-7; a possible D gene is TRBD1 (5 bases). The length of the CDR3 is 16 residues. The V and J ends lost 2 bases and 5 bases respectively, with 19 bases between them. Germline V lookup: CDR1 LGHNA, CDR2 YSLEER. CDR3 coding DNA: TGCGCCAGCAGCCAATGGTCGACAGCCCCGGTCCACGAGCAGTACTTC. This translates into CASSQWSTAPVHEQYF.

The chain carries TRBV9 and TRBJ2-7; a weak D match, TRBD2 (5 bases). Germline assignment: CDR1 SGDLS and CDR2 YYNGEE. The CDR3 is 15 amino acids. The V and J ends lost 1 base and 0 bases respectively, with 11 bases between them. CDR3 DNA sequence: TGTGCCAGCAGCGTAAGCTCGGGAAGCTCCTACGAGCAGTACTTC. Translation gives CASSVSSGSSYEQYF.

This chain links TRBV28 with TRBJ1-1; D ambiguous. CDR3 length equals 15 residues. CDR1 and CDR2 (germline): MDHEN, SYDVKM. V was pared by 6 bases and J by 2 bases, with 16 bases between. This CDR3 is CASSPSLLINTEAFF. DNA for the CDR3: TGTGCCAGCAGCCCTTCCCTACTTATTAACACTGAAGCTTTCTTT.

This chain connects TRBV27 to TRBJ1-1; D remains ambiguous. The CDR3 totals 15 residues. Germline loops: CDR1 MNHEY, CDR2 SMNVEV (reference sequence). V shed 4 bases and J shed 0 bases, with 12 bases lying between them. For the CDR3, the DNA is TGTGCCAGCAGTTCTGGTTGGCTTATGAACACTGAAGCTTTCTTT. Residues: CASSSGWLMNTEAFF.

The rearrangement joins TRBV28 to TRBJ2-1; 11 bases are shared with TRBD1. CDR3 length: 17 amino acids. Germline-derived CDR1 and CDR2 are MDHEN and SYDVKM. Trimming at V came to 3 bases and at J to 8 bases, leaving 12 bases not matched to a gene. The CDR3: CASSFSIGTGGRYEQFF. CDR3 bases: TGTGCCAGCAGTTTTAGTATAGGGACAGGGGGGCGTTATGAGCAGTTCTTC.

V usage is TRBV5-1 and J usage is TRBJ1-2; 7 positions agree with TRBD1. This CDR3 has 19 amino acids. The junction had 21 bases not matched to a gene; V was cut back by 0 bases and J by 7 bases. Germline V gene lookup returns CDR1 SGHRS and CDR2 YFSETQ. CDR3 sequence (DNA): TGCGCCAGCAGCTTGGTTTTTAGCCGATCGACAGGGAGATCTCTTGGCTACACCTTC. It yields the protein CASSLVFSRSTGRSLGYTF.

J is TRBJ2-3 and V is TRBV5-4; D not resolved. Germline V gives CDR1 SGHNT, CDR2 YYREEE (reference sequence). Trimming cost V 3 bases and J 7 bases, with 9 bases left between them. The CDR3 is 12 residues long. CDR3 bases: TGTGCCAGCAGCTCACCACAGAATACGCAGTATTTT. This codes for CASSSPQNTQYF.

The V gene is TRBV7-9, the J gene TRBJ2-1; 7 nucleotides align to TRBD1. Per germline, CDR1 SEHNR and CDR2 FQNEAQ (reference sequence). This CDR3 has 15 amino acids. V lost 2 bases and J lost 2; bases outside the gene matches: 3. In nucleotides, the CDR3 is TGTGCCAGCAGCTTACAGGGGGTCACCTACAATGAGCAGTTCTTC. Translation gives CASSLQGVTYNEQFF.

This chain links TRBV4-1 with TRBJ2-7; TRBD2 might be the D (6 bases). With 4 bases removed from V and 2 bases from J, the gap between germline ends came to 18 bases. The CDR3 length is 16 residues. Germline CDR1 is MGHRA and CDR2 is YSYEKL. CDR3 coding DNA: TGCGCCAGCAGCCGAAGAACAGCGGGTTCAACCTACGAGCAGTACTTC. It specifies CASSRRTAGSTYEQYF.